The clone carrying this T cell receptor (beta chain) was seen repeatedly, ten times or more. The data originate from a study of response to subunit inactivated influenza vaccine. TCRdb processed the RT-PCR reads anew with MiXCR; each CDR3 protein has one entry. Among some 850,000 distinct CDR3 sequences listed, under 20% were seen once. The CDR3 length is 13 residues. Germline CDR1 is SNHLY and CDR2 is FYNNEI. V was trimmed by 1 base and J by 2 bases, leaving 5 bases between them. This sequence originates from a man aged 50 to 60 who received an inactivated influenza vaccine. The starting material was PBMCs from blood, obtained 4 to 6 days after vaccination. This chain connects TRBV2 to TRBJ1-1; D remains ambiguous. The CDR3 reads CASSEEVNTEAFF. For the CDR3, the DNA is TGTGCCAGCAGTGAAGAAGTTAACACTGAAGCTTTCTTT.